These 31 T cell receptor beta chains share one sample of origin, sequenced in a study of identical twins. TCRdb re-derived calls from the 5' RACE reads in MiXCR, one entry per CDR3 protein. The sample lists about 890,000 distinct CDR3 sequences, roughly an eighth occurring once. In addition, the sample was reused for a study of yellow fever vaccine responses in identical twins.

The source material was PBMCs. The receptors derive from a young woman in good health.

The chain has TRBV20-1 and TRBJ2-2; TRBD1 aligns across 10 bases. Germline V CDR1 and CDR2: DFQATT, SNEGSKA (reference sequence). CDR3 length: 16 amino acids. Trimming cost V 1 base and J 3 bases; bases outside gene matches: 5. CDR3 residues: CSARATGTGDTGELFF. The CDR3 region has the DNA TGCAGTGCTAGAGCAACCGGGACAGGGGACACCGGGGAGCTGTTTTTT.

This clonotype was seen many times. CDR3 sequence: CSATGPLVQETQYF. DNA for the CDR3: TGCAGTGCTACCGGTCCCCTCGTCCAAGAGACCCAGTACTTC. This chain joins TRBV20-1 and TRBJ2-5; no definite D call. Trimming left V 4 bases short and J 1 base short, with 13 bases between. The germline V gene has CDR1 DFQATT and CDR2 SNEGSKA (reference sequence). The CDR3 totals 14 residues.

The chain combines TRBV4-1 with TRBJ2-1, with D unclear. V was shortened by 3 bases and J by 6 bases, with 12 bases between the two germline ends. CDR1 is MGHRA and CDR2 is YSYEKL in the germline V gene. The CDR3 spans 14 residues. This CDR3 is CASSHPVLGNEQFF. The CDR3 coding sequence is TGCGCCAGCAGCCATCCCGTTCTTGGCAATGAGCAGTTCTTC.

This chain links TRBV3-1 with TRBJ1-5; D uncertain. This CDR3 is 13 amino acids long. Trimming removed 2 bases from V and 5 bases from J, with 7 bases in between. Germline V gene data show CDR1 as LGHDT and CDR2 as YNNKEL (reference sequence). The CDR3 reads CASSQMKDQPQHF. The DNA of the CDR3 is TGTGCCAGCAGCCAAATGAAGGATCAGCCCCAGCATTTT. Full variable domain (missing parts from reference TRBV3-1 and TRBJ1-5): DTAVSQTPKYLVTQMGNDKSIKCEQNLGHDTMYWYKQDSKKFLKIMFSYNNKELIINETVPNRFSPKSPDKAHLNLHINSLELGDSAVYFCASSQMKDQPQHFGDGTRLSIL.

This chain uses TRBV10-3 with TRBJ1-6; maybe TRBD1 (6 bases). The germline V gene encodes CDR1 ENHRY and CDR2 SYGVKD. The CDR3 is made up of 14 amino acids. Trimming shortened V by 6 bases and J by 6 bases, and 12 bases separated the two germline ends. CDR3 residues: CAISTAGANSPLHF. The DNA of the CDR3 is TGTGCCATCAGCACCGCAGGGGCTAATTCACCCCTCCACTTT.

This clonotype was seen only a few times. The chain joins TRBV6-2 or TRBV6-3 to TRBJ2-3, with 7 positions matching TRBD1. V lost 2 bases, J lost 2 bases, and 4 bases stayed unmatched. There are 15 residues in the CDR3. CDR1 is MNHEY, CDR2 SVGEGT, per germline. The CDR3 sequence is CASSYRDRTTDTQYF. CDR3 DNA: TGTGCCAGCAGTTACCGGGACAGAACCACAGATACGCAGTATTTT.

This clonotype was seen many times. This chain connects TRBV12-3 or TRBV12-4 to TRBJ2-3, with D tentatively TRBD1 or TRBD2 (6 bases each). The ends were cut back, 5 bases at V and 2 bases at J, with 17 bases in the middle. CDR3 size: 16 residues. The CDR3 region has the DNA TGTGCCAGCAGTCTAAAGGGGGGTGGGCCCACAGATACGCAGTATTTT. Its translation: CASSLKGGGPTDTQYF.

The sample holds many counts of this clonotype. The chain links TRBV9 to TRBJ1-5; TRBD1 aligns across 9 bases. V shed 2 bases and J 4 bases; nucleotides not matched to a gene: 4. In germline, CDR1 is SGDLS, CDR2 YYNGEE. The CDR3 has 15 residues. In DNA, the CDR3 is TGTGCCAGCAGCGTCGGAGGGACAGGGAATCAGCCCCAGCATTTT. Amino acid sequence: CASSVGGTGNQPQHF.

This clonotype was seen at least ten times. V is TRBV5-1 and J is TRBJ2-7, with TRBD2 identical over 11 bases. CDR3 size: 16 residues. Germline V CDR1 and CDR2: SGHRS, YFSETQ. V shed 1 base and J 7 bases; nucleotides not matched to a gene: 10. In DNA form, the CDR3 reads TGCGCCAGCAGCTTGTCTGAGACTAGCGGGATGTGGGAGCAGTACTTC. Encoded protein: CASSLSETSGMWEQYF.

This clonotype has at least ten counts. V gene TRBV7-9 combines with J gene TRBJ2-3, with D possibly called TRBD1 or TRBD2 (5 bases each). Trimming removed 5 bases from V and 5 bases from J, with 11 bases in between. CDR3 length equals 13 residues. Looked up from germline, CDR1 is SEHNR and CDR2 is FQNEAQ (reference sequence). CDR3 DNA: TGTGCCAGCAGCGTCGGGACCAAAGATACGCAGTATTTT. As protein: CASSVGTKDTQYF.

This clonotype was seen a handful of times. The V and J genes are TRBV5-1 and TRBJ2-7, with 7 bases that match TRBD1. V trimming: 6 bases; J trimming: 0 bases; junction bases outside the gene matches: 3. Germline CDR1 and CDR2: SGHRS and YFSETQ. The CDR3 consists of 13 residues. CDR3 sequence reads: CASTRDSSYEQYF. CDR3 nucleotide sequence: TGCGCCAGCACCCGGGACAGCTCCTACGAGCAGTACTTC.

Only a few counts were recorded for this clonotype. This chain connects TRBV29-1 to TRBJ2-7; 8 bases agree with TRBD1. There are 13 residues in the CDR3. V trimming: 7 bases; J trimming: 3 bases; junction bases outside the gene matches: 8. In germline, CDR1 is SQVTM, CDR2 ANQGSEA. This chain's CDR3 is CSESQGGSYEQYV. In nucleotides, the CDR3 is TGCAGCGAATCACAGGGGGGTAGCTACGAGCAGTACGTC.

The chain uses TRBV10-3 and TRBJ2-1; D is uncertain. V was shortened by 5 bases and J by 7 bases, with 6 bases between the two germline ends. This CDR3 has 11 amino acids. Germline CDR1 reads ENHRY; CDR2 reads SYGVKD. The CDR3 here is CAISKGNEQFF. CDR3 bases: TGTGCCATCAGTAAGGGAAATGAGCAGTTCTTC.

This clonotype was observed at least ten times. The chain employs TRBV12-3 or TRBV12-4 and TRBJ2-7; TRBD2 agrees at 7 bases. V dropped 1 base and J dropped 3; count of bases not matched to a gene: 6. The length of the CDR3 is 15 residues. This CDR3 reads CASSLVAGALYEQYF. Written as DNA, the CDR3 is TGTGCCAGCAGTTTAGTGGCGGGAGCCCTCTACGAGCAGTACTTC.

V usage is TRBV3-1 and J usage is TRBJ2-2; D is ambiguous. Germline V lookup: CDR1 LGHDT, CDR2 YNNKEL (reference sequence). V was clipped by 2 bases and J by 6 bases, with 7 bases between them. This CDR3 spans 13 amino acids. This CDR3 is CASSQNLAGELFF. In DNA form, the CDR3 reads TGTGCCAGCAGCCAAAATTTAGCCGGGGAGCTGTTTTTT.

The chain carries TRBV27 and TRBJ2-1; 8 bases line up with TRBD2. The CDR3 sequence is 17 residues long. Germline trimming cut 5 bases from V and 9 bases from J; bases unmatched to any gene: 18. Germline-derived CDR1 and CDR2 are MNHEY and SMNVEV (reference sequence). Here the CDR3 reads CASSPIGSGGIFGEQFF. CDR3 sequence (DNA): TGTGCCAGCAGTCCGATAGGGAGCGGGGGCATTTTTGGTGAGCAGTTCTTC.

There are a few counts of this clonotype. The chain recombines TRBV29-1 with TRBJ2-5; D possibly corresponds to TRBD2 (6 bases). V lost 7 bases and J 2 bases, leaving 14 bases between the germline ends. Germline assignment: CDR1 SQVTM and CDR2 ANQGSEA. The CDR3 is made up of 13 amino acids. Here the CDR3 DNA reads TGCAGCGCACCGGGACTGATGCAAGAGACCCAGTACTTC. Protein product: CSAPGLMQETQYF.

The chain is built from TRBV14 and TRBJ2-4; no firm D call. The CDR3 is 15 residues long. Germline CDR1 SGHDN, CDR2 FVKESK. V shed 0 bases and J shed 2 bases, with 8 bases lying between them. The CDR3 coding sequence is TGTGCCAGCAGCCAAGAAGGCCGTACCAAAAACATTCAGTACTTC. This encodes CASSQEGRTKNIQYF.

Only a few counts were recorded for this clonotype. The rearrangement uses TRBV11-2 and TRBJ2-7; 11 bases map to TRBD2. V gave up 2 bases and J gave up 0 bases; unmatched junction bases: 9. Germline lookup yields CDR1 SGHAT and CDR2 FQNNGV. The CDR3 is 18 residues long. The CDR3 spells CASSLQGTSGLSSYEQYF. The CDR3 nucleotides are TGTGCCAGCAGCTTACAGGGGACTAGCGGCCTCAGCTCCTACGAGCAGTACTTC. Full variable domain (rest looked up from reference TRBV11-2 and TRBJ2-7): EAGVAQSPRYKIIEKRQSVAFWCNPISGHATLYWYQQILGQGPKLLIQFQNNGVVDDSQLPKDRFSAERLKGVDSTLKIQPAKLEDSAVYLCASSLQGTSGLSSYEQYFGPGTRLTVT.

This clonotype was recorded a few times. The chain is built from TRBV7-6 and TRBJ2-1; D possibly matches TRBD1 or TRBD2 (5 bases each). Germline V lookup: CDR1 SGHVS, CDR2 FNYEAQ. Trimming left V 4 bases short and J 8 bases short, with 21 bases between. This CDR3 is built from 16 residues. The chain's CDR3 is CASSSGGGSGFDEQFF. CDR3 nucleotides: TGTGCCAGCAGCTCTGGTGGAGGATCAGGGTTTGATGAGCAGTTCTTC.

This clonotype was picked up a small number of times. The V gene is TRBV20-1, the J gene TRBJ1-5; possible D gene TRBD1, 5 bases. Trimming removed 3 bases at V and 5 bases at J, with 17 bases between. CDR3 length: 15 amino acids. CDR1 and CDR2 (germline): DFQATT, SNEGSKA (reference sequence). The CDR3 is CSARTSGRPDQPQHF. In DNA, the CDR3 is TGCAGTGCTAGGACTTCGGGACGCCCAGATCAGCCCCAGCATTTT.

This chain links TRBV28 with TRBJ1-4, with TRBD1 matching over 7 bases. The germline CDR1 and CDR2 sequences are MDHEN and SYDVKM. This CDR3 region has 15 residues. The trim removed 5 bases at V and 6 bases at J, leaving 9 bases unmatched. CDR3 protein: CASSRRQGPHEKLFF. In nucleotides, the CDR3 is TGTGCCAGCAGTCGCCGACAGGGACCTCATGAAAAACTGTTTTTT.

The rearrangement uses TRBV20-1 and TRBJ2-2, with 8 bases matching TRBD1. Germline CDR1 is DFQATT and CDR2 is SNEGSKA (reference sequence). The CDR3 is made up of 15 amino acids. V trimming: 2 bases; J trimming: 4 bases; junction bases outside the gene matches: 6. The CDR3 DNA reads as TGCAGTGCTAGAAGGCAGGGGGCGATCACCGGGGAGCTGTTTTTT. Translating gives CSARRQGAITGELFF.

J is TRBJ2-7 and V is TRBV10-1; TRBD2 matches 14 bases. V gave up 10 bases and J gave up 1 base; unmatched junction bases: 15. The CDR3 totals 18 residues. CDR1 is WNHNN and CDR2 is SYGVQD in the germline V gene (reference sequence). CDR3 region: CATDSGGLAGVRSYEQYV. For the CDR3, the DNA is TGCGCCACCGACTCTGGGGGACTAGCGGGGGTAAGGTCCTACGAGCAGTACGTC.

The chain is built from TRBV19 and TRBJ1-1; D ambiguous. Germline CDR1 LNHDA, CDR2 SQIVND (reference sequence). V lost 3 bases and J 5 bases, leaving 25 bases between the germline ends. The CDR3 has 18 amino acids. The CDR3 protein is CASSIPFRGFQESTEAFF. CDR3 nucleotides: TGTGCCAGTAGTATCCCTTTTCGGGGTTTCCAGGAGAGTACTGAAGCTTTCTTT. Full variable domain (outside the CDR3, taken from reference TRBV19 and TRBJ1-1): DGGITQSPKYLFRKEGQNVTLSCEQNLNHDAMYWYRQDPGQGLRLIYYSQIVNDFQKGDIAEGYSVSREKKESFPLTVTSAQKNPTAFYLCASSIPFRGFQESTEAFFGQGTRLTVV.

The chain is built from TRBV20-1 and TRBJ1-3; the D is unclear. Germline-derived CDR1 and CDR2 are DFQATT and SNEGSKA (reference sequence). Trimming left V 6 bases short and J 3 bases short, with 12 bases between. The CDR3 length is 13 residues. The CDR3 DNA is TGCAGTGCGAGTATCGGGGTTGGAAACACCATATATTTT. It is translated as CSASIGVGNTIYF.

There are many counts of this clonotype. This sequence joins TRBV10-3 and TRBJ1-1; D unclear. CDR1 and CDR2 (germline): ENHRY, SYGVKD. This CDR3 has 15 amino acids. With 3 bases removed from V and 1 base from J, the gap between germline ends came to 12 bases. CDR3 DNA: TGTGCCATCAGTGATACGGCGGTTGGGAACACTGAAGCTTTCTTT. Amino acid sequence: CAISDTAVGNTEAFF.

The chain joins TRBV11-2 to TRBJ1-1; D gene ambiguous. Per germline, CDR1 SGHAT and CDR2 FQNNGV. The CDR3 length is 14 residues. The ends were cut back, 3 bases at V and 2 bases at J, with 10 bases in the middle. CDR3 protein: CASSFVAPNTEAFF. CDR3 nucleotides: TGTGCCAGCAGCTTCGTGGCTCCTAACACTGAAGCTTTCTTT.

The J gene is TRBJ2-5, the V gene TRBV29-1; TRBD1 might be the D (6 bases). V was pared by 7 bases and J by 1 base, with 16 bases between. Germline lookup yields CDR1 SQVTM and CDR2 ANQGSEA. CDR3 length: 14 amino acids. The DNA of the CDR3 is TGCAGCGATAGGGACATCCGCTTCCAAGAGACCCAGTACTTC. It specifies CSDRDIRFQETQYF.

The chain employs TRBV15 and TRBJ2-1; tentative D call: TRBD1 (6 bases). CDR1 is LNHNV and CDR2 is YYDKDF in the germline V gene (reference sequence). Between the trimmed V and J ends, which lost 8 bases and 6 bases, there was a span of 14 bases. This CDR3 region has 13 residues. The CDR3 spells CATGDLDSNEQFF. For the CDR3, the DNA is TGTGCCACCGGAGACCTGGACAGCAATGAGCAGTTCTTC.

This clonotype turned up a few times. The rearrangement joins TRBV27 to TRBJ2-1; 8 bases line up with TRBD1. Germline V lookup: CDR1 MNHEY, CDR2 SMNVEV (reference sequence). Trimming removed 5 bases from V and 13 bases from J; junction bases left unmatched: 13. This CDR3 is 14 amino acids long. This CDR3 is CASSPTGTGVHQFF. CDR3 DNA sequence: TGTGCCAGCAGTCCGACCGGGACAGGAGTCCACCAGTTCTTC.